Following are 12 T cell receptor beta chains from one sample sequenced in a study of blood T cell repertoires in COVID-19. The assay was immunoSEQ multiplex PCR, and TCRdb's table has in-frame clones only and misses some. This table holds 150,000 to 180,000 clones, around 90% found once. The sequencing input was peripheral blood. The origin of the receptors is a man aged 45 to 65 with acute or convalescent COVID-19.

The J gene is TRBJ2-1, the V gene TRBV7-3; D call uncertain. The germline V gene encodes CDR1 SGHTA and CDR2 FQGTGA. Trimming removed 1 base from V and 2 bases from J, with 9 bases in between. This CDR3 is 15 amino acids long. CDR3 bases: TGTGCCAGCAGCTTAAACGGCAGGCCCTACAATGAGCAGTTCTTC. It specifies CASSLNGRPYNEQFF. The variable domain in full, completed from reference TRBV7-3 and TRBJ2-1, reads GAGVSQTPSNKVTEKGKYVELRCDPISGHTALYWYRQSLGQGPEFLIYFQGTGAADDSGLPNDRFFAVRPEGSVSTLKIQRTERGDSAVYLCASSLNGRPYNEQFFGPGTRLTVL.

The gene calls are TRBV4-1 and TRBJ2-5; 8 nucleotides agree with TRBD2. The length of the CDR3 is 13 residues. The germline gives CDR1 MGHRA, CDR2 YSYEKL. After removal of 3 bases from V and 3 bases from J, the junction contained 0 bases not matched to a gene. For the CDR3, the DNA is TGCGCCAGCAGCCAGCGGGAGGAAGAGACCCAGTACTTC. This translates into CASSQREEETQYF.

This sequence joins TRBV19 and TRBJ2-5; the match to TRBD2 covers 10 bases. Germline loops: CDR1 LNHDA, CDR2 SQIVND (reference sequence). This CDR3 spans 16 amino acids. The junction had 11 bases not matched to a gene; V was cut back by 7 bases and J by 3 bases. CDR3 sequence: CASTNTAGGAKETQYF. The CDR3 DNA is TGTGCCAGTACCAACACAGCGGGGGGGGCGAAAGAGACCCAGTACTTC.

This sequence joins TRBV4-3 and TRBJ2-5, with D tentatively TRBD1 (6 bases). Per the germline V gene, CDR1 is LGHNA and CDR2 is YSLEER. Between the trimmed V and J ends, which lost 0 bases and 7 bases, there was a span of 18 bases. The CDR3 is made up of 16 amino acids. The CDR3 region is CASSQDLGGTPGTQYF. Here the CDR3 DNA reads TGCGCCAGCAGCCAAGACTTAGGGGGAACCCCCGGGACCCAGTACTTC.

This clone was detected a few times. The V call is TRBV20-1, the J call TRBJ1-2, with D hard to call. Between the trimmed V and J ends, which lost 4 bases and 7 bases, there was a span of 10 bases. The CDR3 has 11 residues. Germline V gene data show CDR1 as DFQATT and CDR2 as SNEGSKA (reference sequence). CDR3 sequence (DNA): TGCAGTGCTATCATGGCGGCTGGCTACACCTTC. It translates to CSAIMAAGYTF.

The J gene is TRBJ2-1, the V gene TRBV30, with 7 bases lining up with TRBD2. CDR3 length: 15 residues. V lost 8 bases to trimming and J lost 0 bases; unmatched junction nucleotides: 10. Per germline, CDR1 GTSNPN and CDR2 SVGIG (reference sequence). DNA for the CDR3: TGTGCCCGGACCGAAGCGGGGCTCTCCTACAATGAGCAGTTCTTC. Translation: CARTEAGLSYNEQFF.

V is TRBV6-5 and J is TRBJ1-5; 10 positions agree with TRBD1. Unmatched junction bases numbered 2, after V lost 6 bases and J lost 6 bases. CDR3 length: 13 residues. The germline gives CDR1 MNHEY, CDR2 SVGAGI. The CDR3 nucleotides are TGTGCCAGCAGCCGGGACAGGGGTCAGCCCCAGCATTTT. It specifies CASSRDRGQPQHF.

This CDR3 is CASSKGILAGTDTQYF. In DNA, the CDR3 is TGTGCCAGCAGCAAGGGGATCCTAGCGGGAACAGATACGCAGTATTTT. This chain uses TRBV5-8 with TRBJ2-3, with TRBD2 identical over 9 bases. V shed 4 bases and J 3 bases; nucleotides not matched to a gene: 9. The CDR3 is 16 amino acids. The V gene's germline CDR1 is SGHTS and CDR2 YDEGEE.

The chain combines TRBV7-6 with TRBJ2-3, with TRBD2 matching over 10 bases. Germline trimming cut 1 base from V and 5 bases from J; bases unmatched to any gene: 9. The germline gives CDR1 SGHVS, CDR2 FNYEAQ. The CDR3 totals 17 residues. For the CDR3, the DNA is TGTGCCAGCAGCTTAGGGACTGGGGCTAGCGGGAGAGATACGCAGTATTTT. Amino acids: CASSLGTGASGRDTQYF.

CDR3 in amino acids: CASSREATDTQYF. In DNA, the CDR3 is TGTGCCAGCAGCCGGGAGGCCACAGATACGCAGTATTTT. The chain combines TRBV7-2 with TRBJ2-3; 7 positions match TRBD2. This CDR3 is 13 amino acids long. J gave up 2 bases and V 5 bases, and 1 base lay outside the gene matches. Germline CDR1 is SGHTA and CDR2 is FQGNSA. Based on the CDR3 plus reference TRBV7-2 and TRBJ2-3, the full variable domain is GAGVSQSPSNKVTEKGKDVELRCDPISGHTALYWYRQSLGQGLEFLIYFQGNSAPDKSGLPSDRFSAERTGGSVSTLTIQRTQQEDSAVYLCASSREATDTQYFGPGTRLTVL.

This sequence joins TRBV11-2 and TRBJ1-5, with D perhaps TRBD1 (5 bases). With 5 bases removed from V and 0 bases from J, the gap between germline ends came to 8 bases. This CDR3 region has 14 residues. Germline V lookup: CDR1 SGHAT, CDR2 FQNNGV. The DNA for the CDR3 is TGTGCCAGCAGCGACAGCTATAGCAATCAGCCCCAGCATTTT. Protein: CASSDSYSNQPQHF.

The table lists this clone with a count of one. V gene TRBV7-2 combines with J gene TRBJ2-7, with 12 positions matching TRBD2. V was pared by 2 bases and J by 5 bases, with 13 bases of the junction left unmatched. Germline V gives CDR1 SGHTA, CDR2 FQGNSA. The CDR3 consists of 18 residues. In DNA, the CDR3 is TGTGCCAGCAGCTTACGGGAACTAGCGGGAGGTGTGGGGAACGAGCAGTACTTC. Its translation: CASSLRELAGGVGNEQYF.